The rows below give T cell receptor beta chains drawn from one sample of a study of radiation and T cells in renal cell carcinoma. Clones were sequenced by immunoSEQ multiplex PCR, and TCRdb holds only the in-frame ones, with some missing. The profile covers tens of thousands of clones, with around four fifths appearing a single time and around 9.1% taken by the ten largest. The source was blood, collected from a patient whose treatment included radiotherapy and nephrectomy. The receptors stem from a man in his forties or fifties with renal cell carcinoma. CDR3s include the opening cysteine and the closing phenylalanine or tryptophan. A D gene is named only where the DNA matches it firmly.

>.|TRBV5-5|TRBJ2-7
CASSLVETVSYEQYF
>TRBD2|TRBV4-1|TRBJ2-5
CASSQAGLAGGQETQYF
>TRBD2|TRBV10-3|TRBJ2-3
CAISAFSRGGRVDTQYF
>.|TRBV18|TRBJ2-3
CASSGTSTDTQYF
>TRBD1|TRBV9|TRBJ1-6
CASSGGDSPNSPLHF
>.|TRBV30|TRBJ1-2
CAWSRGNRQLNYGYTF
>.|TRBV15|TRBJ2-5
CATRGGQYQETQYF
>.|TRBV29-1|TRBJ2-6
CSVEVEGTGANVLTF
>.|TRBV7-9|TRBJ2-7
CASSLYTYEQYF
>.|TRBV10-3|TRBJ1-1
CAISGGQREAFF
>.|TRBV7-8|TRBJ2-7
CASSFVRSGDEQYF
>.|TRBV4-1|TRBJ2-5
CASAGFGPKETQYF
>.|TRBV9|TRBJ2-3
CASSVGFGGTQYF
>.|TRBV2|TRBJ2-3
CASSAGTTSTDTQYF
>TRBD1|TRBV28|TRBJ1-1
CASETGDTEAFF
>.|TRBV28|TRBJ1-1
CASSSNSEAFF
>.|TRBV7-3|TRBJ1-1
CASRSSPTANTEAFF
>TRBD1|TRBV19|TRBJ1-1
CASSTQGARDTEAFF
>.|TRBV5-1|TRBJ2-2
CASRYLPENTGELFF
>.|TRBV5-1|TRBJ2-5
CASSLDPNSLGETQYF
>.|TRBV10-3|TRBJ2-1
CATYPGLTYNEQFF
>TRBD1|TRBV7-2|TRBJ1-2
CASSPPTGVFYGYTF
>.|TRBV4-2|TRBJ2-1
CASSQALDYNEQFF
>.|TRBV7-9|TRBJ2-1
CASSLDSGYYNEQFF
>.|TRBV10-1|TRBJ2-3
CASSQRSDADTQYF
>.|TRBV7-3|TRBJ1-1
CASSLREENTEAFF
>.|TRBV27|TRBJ2-7
CASSLSSSWAYEQYF
>.|TRBV5-1|TRBJ1-3
CASSLTGSSGNTIYF
>.|TRBV6-5|TRBJ1-1
CASSYAGSPNTEAFF
>TRBD2|TRBV30|TRBJ2-7
CAWSRRGGLAGLATYEQYF
>.|TRBV4-3|TRBJ2-6
CASSPYPSGANVLTF
>.|TRBV7-8|TRBJ1-1
CASNQRRNMNTEAFF
>.|TRBV10-1|TRBJ2-5
CASSEYVQRETQYF
>.|TRBV7-6|TRBJ1-1
CASSLARKPGTEAFF
>.|TRBV7-9|TRBJ2-5
CATSQRHGETQYF
>.|TRBV5-6|TRBJ1-1
CASSYLQIKNTEAFF
>.|TRBV18|TRBJ1-2
CASSPPNPQGELSGYTF
>.|TRBV30|.
CAWSDPRVEQYF
>.|TRBV4-2|TRBJ1-4
CASSQERELFF
>.|TRBV28|TRBJ2-7
CASSFGHVIYEQYF
>TRBD1|TRBV6-1|TRBJ2-1
CASRDREWSVEQFF
>TRBD1|TRBV19|TRBJ2-6
CASSPRQGAYSGANVLTF
>TRBD1|TRBV7-2|TRBJ1-6
CASRSGTGGTLAPLHF
>TRBD1|TRBV28|TRBJ2-7
CASSSGTVTFTPNSYEQYF
>TRBD2|TRBV6-5|TRBJ2-7
CASRIGLASEQYF
>.|TRBV29-1|TRBJ2-5
CSVQGGYRGGETQYF
>.|TRBV9|TRBJ1-1
CASSGHEGAEPFF
>.|TRBV7-9|TRBJ2-1
CASSLPQVGYNEQFF
>.|TRBV4-2|TRBJ1-5
CASSQAWDQGSNQPQHF
>TRBD2|TRBV7-9|TRBJ2-1
CASSLLAGGGNEQFF
>TRBD1|TRBV23-1|TRBJ2-5
CASSQNTGTEETQYF
>TRBD2|TRBV6-6|TRBJ2-7
CASAAGGRHYEQYF
>.|TRBV29-1|TRBJ1-6
CSVKWGSSDSPLHF
>.|TRBV4-1|TRBJ2-1
CASSQDGRDNSYNEQFF
>.|TRBV30|TRBJ2-2
CAWSVLGIGELFF